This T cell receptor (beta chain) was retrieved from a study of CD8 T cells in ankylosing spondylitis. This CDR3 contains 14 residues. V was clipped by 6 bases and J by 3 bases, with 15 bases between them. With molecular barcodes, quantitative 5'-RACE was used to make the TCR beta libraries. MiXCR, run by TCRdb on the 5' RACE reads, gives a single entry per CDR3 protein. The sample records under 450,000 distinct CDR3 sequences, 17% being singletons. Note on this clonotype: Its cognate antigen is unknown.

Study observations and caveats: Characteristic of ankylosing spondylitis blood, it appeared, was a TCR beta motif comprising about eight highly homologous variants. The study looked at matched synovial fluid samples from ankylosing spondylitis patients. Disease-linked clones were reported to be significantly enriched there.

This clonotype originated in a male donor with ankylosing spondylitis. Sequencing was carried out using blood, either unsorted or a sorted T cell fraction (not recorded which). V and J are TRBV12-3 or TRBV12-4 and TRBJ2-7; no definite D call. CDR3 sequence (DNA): TGTGCCAGCAGATCACACAGAAAGGGCTACGAGCAGTACTTC. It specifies CASRSHRKGYEQYF.